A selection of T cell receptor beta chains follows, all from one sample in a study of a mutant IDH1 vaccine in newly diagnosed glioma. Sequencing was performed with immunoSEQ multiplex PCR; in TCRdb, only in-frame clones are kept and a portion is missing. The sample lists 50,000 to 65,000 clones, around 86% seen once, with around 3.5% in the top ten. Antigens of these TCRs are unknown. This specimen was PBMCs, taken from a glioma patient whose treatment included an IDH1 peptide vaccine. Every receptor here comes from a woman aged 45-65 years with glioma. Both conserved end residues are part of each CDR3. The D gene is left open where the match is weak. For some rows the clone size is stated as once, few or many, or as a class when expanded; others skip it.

DNA: TGTGCCAGCAGCTTCCCGGCAGGGCCTACCCCGGGGTACACCTTC; CDR3: CASSFPAGPTPGYTF; V: TRBV5-4; J: TRBJ1-2; D: -; size: -
DNA: TGCGCCAGCAGCTTAGCATCGACAGGGGGCATCTATGGCTACACCTTC; CDR3: CASSLASTGGIYGYTF; V: TRBV5-1; J: TRBJ1-2; D: TRBD1; size: -
DNA: TGTGCCAGCAGCGTAGAACCAGGGTTCGATCAGCCCCAGCATTTT; CDR3: CASSVEPGFDQPQHF; V: TRBV9; J: TRBJ1-5; D: -; size: -
DNA: TGTGCCAGTAACCTTGGCAGGGGGCTTTACAATGAGCAGTTCTTC; CDR3: CASNLGRGLYNEQFF; V: TRBV19; J: TRBJ2-1; D: TRBD1; size: few
DNA: TGTGCCAGCAGCTTAGCTAGCGGGGGGGCCGGGTCAGATACGCAGTATTTT; CDR3: CASSLASGGAGSDTQYF; V: TRBV7-2; J: TRBJ2-3; D: TRBD2; size: -
DNA: TGTGCCTGGAGGCCGGAGCGGGAGCCCACAGATACGCAGTATTTT; CDR3: CAWRPEREPTDTQYF; V: TRBV30; J: TRBJ2-3; D: TRBD2; size: once
DNA: TGTGCCAGCAGCCACCGTTATGGGGGTTACGAGCAGTACTTC; CDR3: CASSHRYGGYEQYF; V: TRBV9; J: TRBJ2-7; D: -; size: -
DNA: TGTGCCAGCAGGGACTCCGGGACAGGGACCTCCTACGAGCAGTACTTC; CDR3: CASRDSGTGTSYEQYF; V: TRBV6-6; J: TRBJ2-7; D: TRBD1; size: -
DNA: TGTGCCAGCAGTGAAGGCTTTACGGGGCAAAATTCACCCCTCCACTTT; CDR3: CASSEGFTGQNSPLHF; V: TRBV6-1; J: TRBJ1-6; D: -; size: -
DNA: TGTGCCAGCAGCCGCCGGACAGGGCCAAACACTGAAGCTTTCTTT; CDR3: CASSRRTGPNTEAFF; V: TRBV5-5; J: TRBJ1-1; D: TRBD1; size: -
DNA: TGTGCCAGCAGCTTCACCTATAGGGGTTCACCCCTCCACTTT; CDR3: CASSFTYRGSPLHF; V: TRBV11-2; J: TRBJ1-6; D: -; size: -
DNA: TGTGCCAGCAGCTTCGCCGGGGGCGACACCATATATTTT; CDR3: CASSFAGGDTIYF; V: TRBV7-9; J: TRBJ1-3; D: -; size: -
DNA: TGTGCCAGCGAGAGGGTCTCCTACAATGAGCAGTTCTTC; CDR3: CASERVSYNEQFF; V: TRBV6-1; J: TRBJ2-1; D: -; size: -
DNA: TGTGCCAGCAGTCAGGACATTAGCACAGATACGCAGTATTTT; CDR3: CASSQDISTDTQYF; V: TRBV6-5; J: TRBJ2-3; D: -; size: once
DNA: TGTGCCAGCAGCCCTAGACAGTACACTGAAGCTTTCTTT; CDR3: CASSPRQYTEAFF; V: TRBV4-2; J: TRBJ1-1; D: -; size: -
DNA: TGTGCCAGCAGCGGAAGTTGGGTCTCTGGAAACACCATATATTTT; CDR3: CASSGSWVSGNTIYF; V: TRBV7-9; J: TRBJ1-3; D: -; size: -
DNA: TGTGCCTGGACATATGCGGGGGGGCAGAACACCGGGGAGCTGTTTTTT; CDR3: CAWTYAGGQNTGELFF; V: TRBV30; J: TRBJ2-2; D: TRBD2; size: -
DNA: TGTGCCAGCAGTGCCCACTCTGGAAACACCATATATTTT; CDR3: CASSAHSGNTIYF; V: TRBV6-5; J: TRBJ1-3; D: -; size: -
DNA: TGTGCCAGCAGCTTAACTAGGGAAGGCGCGAACACCGGGGAGCTGTTTTTT; CDR3: CASSLTREGANTGELFF; V: TRBV7-3; J: TRBJ2-2; D: -; size: -
DNA: TGTGCGGAGGGAGGAATGAACACTGAAGCTTTCTTT; CDR3: CAEGGMNTEAFF; V: TRBV2; J: TRBJ1-1; D: -; size: few
DNA: TGTGCCAGCACAGCGACAGGGGGTAACAATGAGCAGTTCTTC; CDR3: CASTATGGNNEQFF; V: TRBV7-2; J: TRBJ2-1; D: TRBD1; size: -
DNA: TGTGCCAGCAGCTTATCGCAGATCCCTAACTATGGCTACACCTTC; CDR3: CASSLSQIPNYGYTF; V: TRBV7-9; J: TRBJ1-2; D: -; size: -
DNA: TGTGCCAGCAGCCCGGGGGGCGGGGAGACCCAGTACTTC; CDR3: CASSPGGGETQYF; V: TRBV5-6; J: TRBJ2-5; D: -; size: -
DNA: TGTGCCAGCAGCTTGGGGGCGAATCGAGCCGGGGAGCTGTTTTTT; CDR3: CASSLGANRAGELFF; V: TRBV7-9; J: TRBJ2-2; D: -; size: -
DNA: TGCAGCGTTTGGACAGGGAAAGATAATTCACCCCTCCACTTT; CDR3: CSVWTGKDNSPLHF; V: TRBV29-1; J: TRBJ1-6; D: TRBD1; size: -
DNA: TGCAGCGTTGAAGGCCAGTATGGCTACACCTTC; CDR3: CSVEGQYGYTF; V: TRBV29-1; J: TRBJ1-2; D: -; size: -
DNA: TGTGCCAGCAGCCTGGACGCGGGGGGGCGAGAGACCCAGTACTTC; CDR3: CASSLDAGGRETQYF; V: TRBV7-7; J: TRBJ2-5; D: TRBD2; size: -
DNA: TGTGCCAGCAAAGAAAGGAGGAGCACAGATACGCAGTATTTT; CDR3: CASKERRSTDTQYF; V: TRBV2; J: TRBJ2-3; D: -; size: -
DNA: TGTGCCAGCAGTGAAAGGGGACTAGGTCCCTACGAGCAGTACTTC; CDR3: CASSERGLGPYEQYF; V: TRBV6-1; J: TRBJ2-7; D: TRBD2; size: -
DNA: TGTGCCAGCAGTGAAGAGGGGGGCATTGGGCCCCTCCACTTT; CDR3: CASSEEGGIGPLHF; V: TRBV6-1; J: TRBJ1-6; D: -; size: once
DNA: TGCGCCAGCAGCCAGACGGTGGGATTGGACCCCAAGGGCTACACCTTC; CDR3: CASSQTVGLDPKGYTF; V: TRBV4-1; J: TRBJ1-2; D: -; size: -
DNA: TGTGCCAGTAGTAGAGGACAGGGCCCCTACGAGCAGTACTTC; CDR3: CASSRGQGPYEQYF; V: TRBV19; J: TRBJ2-7; D: TRBD1; size: once
DNA: TGTGCCAGTAGTCTTACGATCCGATATGGCTACACCTTC; CDR3: CASSLTIRYGYTF; V: TRBV19; J: TRBJ1-2; D: -; size: few
DNA: TGTGCCAGCACAACTAGAAGGCGCTACGAGCAGTACTTC; CDR3: CASTTRRRYEQYF; V: TRBV13; J: TRBJ2-7; D: -; size: -
DNA: TGTGCCAGTAGTCAGGGCTTCTTCTACGAGCAGTACTTC; CDR3: CASSQGFFYEQYF; V: TRBV19; J: TRBJ2-7; D: -; size: -
DNA: TGTGCCAGCAGGGAAGGGGTTCAACAGCCCCAGCATTTT; CDR3: CASREGVQQPQHF; V: TRBV6-1; J: TRBJ1-5; D: -; size: -
DNA: TGTGCCAGCAGCTTAGGTGGCGGGCAGGGACAAAAGACCCAGTACTTC; CDR3: CASSLGGGQGQKTQYF; V: TRBV7-9; J: TRBJ2-5; D: -; size: -
DNA: TGCGCCAGCAGCCAAGATTACGACAGGGGTCCCTCTGGGGCCAACGTCCTGACTTTC; CDR3: CASSQDYDRGPSGANVLTF; V: TRBV4-1; J: TRBJ2-6; D: TRBD1; size: -
DNA: TGTGCCAGCAGTGAACTAGCGGGGGACTACGAGCAGTACTTC; CDR3: CASSELAGDYEQYF; V: TRBV6-1; J: TRBJ2-7; D: TRBD2; size: -
DNA: TGTGCCTGGGTAACAGGGACTATAGGAAATTCACCCCTCCACTTT; CDR3: CAWVTGTIGNSPLHF; V: TRBV30; J: TRBJ1-6; D: -; size: -
DNA: TGTGCCAGCAGCTTAGGGGGTCCCCGGGATGGCTACACCTTC; CDR3: CASSLGGPRDGYTF; V: TRBV7-6; J: TRBJ1-2; D: -; size: -
DNA: TGTGCCTGGAGTCCCAAGGAGAAACTGTTTTTT; CDR3: CAWSPKEKLFF; V: TRBV30; J: TRBJ1-4; D: -; size: -
DNA: TGTGCCAGCAGCGTAGGGCAGAATCAGCCCCAGCATTTT; CDR3: CASSVGQNQPQHF; V: TRBV9; J: TRBJ1-5; D: -; size: -
DNA: TGTGCCAGCACGGTGGGGGCCGGGAACACTGAAGCTTTCTTT; CDR3: CASTVGAGNTEAFF; V: TRBV2; J: TRBJ1-1; D: -; size: -